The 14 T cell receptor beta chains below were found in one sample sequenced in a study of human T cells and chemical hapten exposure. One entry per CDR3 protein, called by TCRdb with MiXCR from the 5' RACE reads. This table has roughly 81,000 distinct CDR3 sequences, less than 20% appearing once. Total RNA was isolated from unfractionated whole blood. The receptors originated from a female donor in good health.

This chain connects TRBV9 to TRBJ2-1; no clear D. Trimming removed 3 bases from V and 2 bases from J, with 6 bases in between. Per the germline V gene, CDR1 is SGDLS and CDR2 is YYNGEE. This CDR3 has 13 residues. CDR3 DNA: TGTGCCAGCAGCGCGCCCCCCTACAATGAGCAGTTCTTC. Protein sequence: CASSAPPYNEQFF. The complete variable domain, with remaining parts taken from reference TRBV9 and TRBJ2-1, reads DSGVTQTPKHLITATGQRVTLRCSPRSGDLSVYWYQQSLDQGLQFLIQYYNGEERAKGNILERFSAQQFPDLHSELNLSSLELGDSALYFCASSAPPYNEQFFGPGTRLTVL.

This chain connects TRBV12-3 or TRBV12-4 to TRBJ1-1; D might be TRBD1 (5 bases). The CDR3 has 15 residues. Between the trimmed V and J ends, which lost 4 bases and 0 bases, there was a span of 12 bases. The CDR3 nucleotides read TGTGCCAGCAGTTCTCGACAGATCATGAACACTGAAGCTTTCTTT. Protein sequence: CASSSRQIMNTEAFF.

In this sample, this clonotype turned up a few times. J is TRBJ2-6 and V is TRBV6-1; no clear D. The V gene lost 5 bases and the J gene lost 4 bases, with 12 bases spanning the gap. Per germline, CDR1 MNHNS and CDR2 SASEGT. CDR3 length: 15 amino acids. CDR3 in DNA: TGTGCCAGCAGTTTCGACACGTTGGGGGCCAACGTCCTGACTTTC. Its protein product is CASSFDTLGANVLTF.

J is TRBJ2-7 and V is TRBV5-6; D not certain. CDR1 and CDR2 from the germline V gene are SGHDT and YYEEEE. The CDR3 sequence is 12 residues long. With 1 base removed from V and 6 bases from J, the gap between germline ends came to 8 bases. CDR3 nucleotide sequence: TGTGCCAGCAGCTTGTCAGGCTTCGAGCAGTACTTC. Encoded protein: CASSLSGFEQYF. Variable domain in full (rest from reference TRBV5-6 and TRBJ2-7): DAGVTQSPTHLIKTRGQQVTLRCSPKSGHDTVSWYQQALGQGPQFIFQYYEEEERQRGNFPDRFSGHQFPNYSSELNVNALLLGDSALYLCASSLSGFEQYFGPGTRLTVT.

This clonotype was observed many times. The CDR3 sequence is CASSLARRSSYGYTF. CDR3 bases: TGTGCCAGCAGCTTAGCACGACGCAGCTCCTATGGCTACACCTTC. The chain recombines TRBV7-2 with TRBJ1-2; unclear D gene. CDR3 size: 15 residues. With 0 bases removed from V and 4 bases from J, the gap between germline ends came to 12 bases. The germline CDR1 and CDR2 sequences are SGHTA and FQGNSA.

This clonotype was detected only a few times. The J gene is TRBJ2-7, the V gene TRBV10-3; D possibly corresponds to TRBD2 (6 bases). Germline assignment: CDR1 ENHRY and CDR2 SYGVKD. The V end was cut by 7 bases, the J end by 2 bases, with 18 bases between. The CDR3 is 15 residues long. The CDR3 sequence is CAINKGGTDTYEQYF. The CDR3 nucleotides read TGTGCCATCAATAAAGGAGGGACGGACACCTACGAGCAGTACTTC.

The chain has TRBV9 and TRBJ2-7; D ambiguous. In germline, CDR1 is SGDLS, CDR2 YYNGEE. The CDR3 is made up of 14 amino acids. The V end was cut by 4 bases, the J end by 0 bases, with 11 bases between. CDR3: CASSTALISYEQYF. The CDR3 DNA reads TGTGCCAGCAGCACCGCCCTCATCTCCTACGAGCAGTACTTC.

The CDR3 nucleotides read TGCAGTGCCTCCGGAGGGTATAATTCACCCCTCCACTTT. Encoded protein: CSASGGYNSPLHF. The chain recombines TRBV20-1 with TRBJ1-6, with D hard to call. The CDR3 covers 13 residues. Germline CDR1 and CDR2: DFQATT and SNEGSKA (reference sequence). Trimming left V 6 bases short and J 4 bases short, with 10 bases between.

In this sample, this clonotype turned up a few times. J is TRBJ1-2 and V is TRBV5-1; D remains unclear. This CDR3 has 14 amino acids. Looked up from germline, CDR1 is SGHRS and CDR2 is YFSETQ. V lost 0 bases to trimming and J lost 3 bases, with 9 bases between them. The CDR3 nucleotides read TGCGCCAGCAGCTTGGAGGCAGGCGACTATGGCTACACCTTC. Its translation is CASSLEAGDYGYTF.

The DNA for the CDR3 is TGCAGTGCTAGAGATGAAATTTATAGCAATCAGCCCCAGCATTTT. Its translation: CSARDEIYSNQPQHF. This chain connects TRBV20-1 to TRBJ1-5; D unclear. CDR1 and CDR2 (germline): DFQATT, SNEGSKA (reference sequence). V lost 0 bases and J 0 bases, leaving 9 bases between the germline ends. This CDR3 is built from 15 residues.

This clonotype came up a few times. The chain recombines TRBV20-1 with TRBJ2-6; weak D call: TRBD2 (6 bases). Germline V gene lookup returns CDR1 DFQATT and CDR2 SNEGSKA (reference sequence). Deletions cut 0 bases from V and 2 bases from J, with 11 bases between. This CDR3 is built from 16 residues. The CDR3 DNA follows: TGCAGTGCTAGAGATTTGGAGGGGCCTGGGGCCAACGTCCTGACTTTC. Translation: CSARDLEGPGANVLTF.

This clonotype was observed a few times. CDR3 sequence reads: CASLGSYEQYF. The DNA for the CDR3 is TGTGCCAGTCTGGGCTCCTACGAGCAGTACTTC. This chain joins TRBV28 and TRBJ2-7; D remains ambiguous. V shed 9 bases and J shed 0 bases, with 6 bases lying between them. In germline, CDR1 is MDHEN, CDR2 SYDVKM. This CDR3 has 11 residues.

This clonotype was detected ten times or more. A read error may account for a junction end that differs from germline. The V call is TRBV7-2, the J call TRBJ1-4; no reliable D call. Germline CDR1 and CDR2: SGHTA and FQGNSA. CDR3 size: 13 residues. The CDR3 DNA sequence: TGTGCCAGCAGCTTAGAGATGGGGAGGGAGGTTACTTTT. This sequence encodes CASSLEMGREVTF.

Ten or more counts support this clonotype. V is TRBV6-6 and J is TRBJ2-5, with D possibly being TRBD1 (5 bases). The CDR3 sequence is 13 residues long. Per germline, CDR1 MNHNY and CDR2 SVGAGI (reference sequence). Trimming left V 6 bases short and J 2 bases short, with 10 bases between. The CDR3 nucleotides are TGTGCCAGCAGCTCACAGGAGCAAGAGACCCAGTACTTC. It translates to CASSSQEQETQYF.